These T cell receptor beta chains were read from a single sample in a study of CD8 T cells in ankylosing spondylitis. TCRdb called the 5' RACE reads again in MiXCR, with one record for every CDR3 protein. In the table there are 150,000 to 200,000 distinct CDR3 sequences, 13% of which are singletons. Source material: blood, either unsorted or a sorted T cell fraction (not recorded which). Receptors originate from a female donor with ankylosing spondylitis or in good health (not recorded which). Both conserved end residues are part of each CDR3. D genes are given only for firm matches. Not every row has a clone size; where given, it reads once, few, many or a size class.

CDR3 protein: CASSLGLTEAFF
CDR3 DNA: TGTGCCAGCAGCTTAGGCCTCACTGAAGCTTTCTTT
clone size: few
V gene: TRBV7-9
J gene: TRBJ1-1
D gene: -

CDR3 protein: CASTFEGAGGGELFF
CDR3 DNA: TGTGCCAGCACCTTTGAAGGGGCGGGAGGCGGGGAGCTGTTTTTT
clone size: many
V gene: TRBV28
J gene: TRBJ2-2
D gene: TRBD2

CDR3 protein: CASSYRAHEQYF
CDR3 DNA: TGCGCCAGCAGCTACAGGGCCCACGAGCAGTACTTC
clone size: few
V gene: TRBV5-1
J gene: TRBJ2-7
D gene: -

CDR3 protein: CASSYSGSYYGYTF
CDR3 DNA: TGTGCCAGCAGTTACTCCGGGAGTTACTATGGCTACACCTTC
clone size: few
V gene: TRBV6-2/TRBV6-3
J gene: TRBJ1-2
D gene: -

CDR3 protein: CASSLRRIGGSNQPQHF
CDR3 DNA: TGTGCCAGCAGCTTACGGAGGATAGGCGGTAGCAATCAGCCCCAGCATTTT
clone size: many
V gene: TRBV7-8
J gene: TRBJ1-5
D gene: -

CDR3 protein: CASRLGEGNQPQHF
CDR3 DNA: TGTGCCAGCAGGTTGGGGGAGGGCAATCAGCCCCAGCATTTT
clone size: few
V gene: TRBV12-3/TRBV12-4
J gene: TRBJ1-5
D gene: -

CDR3 protein: CASSAGQGSYEQYF
CDR3 DNA: TGTGCCAGCAGCGCGGGACAGGGATCCTACGAGCAGTACTTC
clone size: -
V gene: TRBV7-2
J gene: TRBJ2-7
D gene: TRBD1

CDR3 protein: CATSRVSGSSYNEQFF
CDR3 DNA: TGTGCCACCAGCAGAGTAAGCGGGAGTTCCTACAATGAGCAGTTCTTC
clone size: many
V gene: TRBV15
J gene: TRBJ2-1
D gene: TRBD2

CDR3 protein: CSASPRGIPGELFF
CDR3 DNA: TGCAGTGCTAGTCCTCGGGGGATCCCCGGGGAGCTGTTTTTT
clone size: many
V gene: TRBV20-1
J gene: TRBJ2-2
D gene: -

CDR3 protein: CSVEDRAFGTSGRLTYEQYF
CDR3 DNA: TGCAGCGTTGAAGATCGGGCCTTCGGGACTAGCGGGAGGCTTACCTACGAGCAGTACTTC
clone size: many
V gene: TRBV29-1
J gene: TRBJ2-7
D gene: TRBD2

CDR3 protein: CASSQTGSNQPQHF
CDR3 DNA: TGTGCCAGCAGCCAGACGGGAAGCAATCAGCCCCAGCATTTT
clone size: many
V gene: TRBV4-2
J gene: TRBJ1-5
D gene: -

CDR3 protein: CASSFPGGARGGTNEKLFF
CDR3 DNA: TGTGCCAGCAGCTTCCCAGGGGGCGCACGAGGAGGAACTAATGAAAAACTGTTTTTT
clone size: few
V gene: TRBV7-8
J gene: TRBJ1-4
D gene: TRBD1

CDR3 protein: CASRAPSYNEQFF
CDR3 DNA: TGTGCCTCCCGGGCGCCATCCTACAATGAGCAGTTCTTC
clone size: many
V gene: TRBV10-3
J gene: TRBJ2-1
D gene: -

CDR3 protein: CASLPGVSTDTQYF
CDR3 DNA: TGCGCCAGCCTCCCGGGCGTTAGCACAGATACGCAGTATTTT
clone size: many
V gene: TRBV5-1
J gene: TRBJ2-3
D gene: -

CDR3 protein: CASTLPGTSGKALTYEQYF
CDR3 DNA: TGTGCCAGCACCCTACCCGGGACTAGCGGGAAAGCACTCACCTACGAGCAGTACTTC
clone size: -
V gene: TRBV4-2
J gene: TRBJ2-7
D gene: TRBD2

CDR3 protein: CASSLSPEIGEKLFF
CDR3 DNA: TGCGCCAGCAGCCTATCTCCGGAAATCGGCGAAAAACTGTTTTTT
clone size: many
V gene: TRBV5-1
J gene: TRBJ1-4
D gene: -

CDR3 protein: CSVAVARRQDEQYF
CDR3 DNA: TGCAGCGTTGCGGTGGCTAGGCGACAGGACGAGCAGTACTTC
clone size: many
V gene: TRBV29-1
J gene: TRBJ2-7
D gene: -

CDR3 protein: CASRPTLGSGNTGELFF
CDR3 DNA: TGTGCCAGCAGACCCACCCTTGGTAGCGGGAACACCGGGGAGCTGTTTTTT
clone size: many
V gene: TRBV9
J gene: TRBJ2-2
D gene: -

CDR3 protein: CASSQGQGAQPQHF
CDR3 DNA: TGCGCCAGCAGCCAGGGACAGGGGGCTCAGCCCCAGCATTTT
clone size: few
V gene: TRBV4-1
J gene: TRBJ1-5
D gene: TRBD1

CDR3 protein: CATSVPIGGNEQFF
CDR3 DNA: TGTGCCACCAGCGTCCCGATCGGGGGTAATGAGCAGTTCTTC
clone size: -
V gene: TRBV15
J gene: TRBJ2-1
D gene: -

CDR3 protein: CASSFDRASTEAFF
CDR3 DNA: TGTGCCAGCAGCTTTGACAGGGCGAGCACTGAAGCTTTCTTT
clone size: -
V gene: TRBV7-2
J gene: TRBJ1-1
D gene: TRBD1

CDR3 protein: CASSSSTHEQYF
CDR3 DNA: TGTGCCAGCAGTTCCTCGACCCACGAGCAGTACTTC
clone size: -
V gene: TRBV6-6
J gene: TRBJ2-7
D gene: -

CDR3 protein: CASSLTGPNQPQHF
CDR3 DNA: TGTGCCAGCAGCCTGACAGGGCCCAATCAGCCCCAGCATTTT
clone size: many
V gene: TRBV3-1
J gene: TRBJ1-5
D gene: TRBD1

CDR3 protein: CSVKLSGYEQYF
CDR3 DNA: TGCAGCGTTAAACTCTCGGGTTACGAGCAGTACTTC
clone size: many
V gene: TRBV29-1
J gene: TRBJ2-7
D gene: -

CDR3 protein: CATSGRGSNEQYF
CDR3 DNA: TGTGCCACCAGTGGGCGGGGGTCGAACGAGCAGTACTTC
clone size: many
V gene: TRBV24-1
J gene: TRBJ2-7
D gene: TRBD2

CDR3 protein: CASSPGLLQETQYF
CDR3 DNA: TGTGCCAGCAGCCCGGGGTTGTTACAAGAGACCCAGTACTTC
clone size: many
V gene: TRBV11-2
J gene: TRBJ2-5
D gene: -

CDR3 protein: CASRATGATEAFF
CDR3 DNA: TGTGCCAGCAGGGCAACAGGGGCAACTGAAGCTTTCTTT
clone size: few
V gene: TRBV6-1
J gene: TRBJ1-1
D gene: TRBD1

CDR3 protein: CSARDPLTDNSPLHF
CDR3 DNA: TGCAGTGCTAGAGATCCCCTAACGGATAATTCACCCCTCCACTTT
clone size: many
V gene: TRBV20-1
J gene: TRBJ1-6
D gene: -

CDR3 protein: CASSLGDRQFF
CDR3 DNA: TGTGCCAGCAGTTTAGGGGACCGGCAGTTCTTC
clone size: many
V gene: TRBV12-3/TRBV12-4
J gene: TRBJ2-1
D gene: -

CDR3 protein: CATGQSYEQYF
CDR3 DNA: TGTGCCACGGGACAGTCCTACGAGCAGTACTTC
clone size: -
V gene: TRBV19
J gene: TRBJ2-7
D gene: TRBD1

CDR3 protein: CSVDRAARAPQETQYF
CDR3 DNA: TGCAGCGTTGATCGGGCGGCAAGGGCGCCACAAGAGACCCAGTACTTC
clone size: few
V gene: TRBV29-1
J gene: TRBJ2-5
D gene: -

CDR3 protein: CASSYSSSGPYEQYF
CDR3 DNA: TGTGCCAGCAGTTACTCGTCTAGCGGACCCTACGAGCAGTACTTC
clone size: -
V gene: TRBV6-5
J gene: TRBJ2-7
D gene: TRBD2

CDR3 protein: CASSLDPRNRNGYTF
CDR3 DNA: TGTGCCAGCAGCTTAGACCCCAGGAACCGTAATGGCTACACCTTC
clone size: few
V gene: TRBV11-2
J gene: TRBJ1-2
D gene: -

CDR3 protein: CASSQEAGDLDYNEQFF
CDR3 DNA: TGTGCCAGCAGCCAAGAAGCCGGGGACCTTGATTACAATGAGCAGTTCTTC
clone size: many
V gene: TRBV3-1
J gene: TRBJ2-1
D gene: -

CDR3 protein: CAVESSTNEKLFF
CDR3 DNA: TGTGCCGTCGAGAGTTCAACTAATGAAAAACTGTTTTTT
clone size: many
V gene: TRBV19
J gene: TRBJ1-4
D gene: -

CDR3 protein: CASSLLAGGPSAGANVLTF
CDR3 DNA: TGCGCCAGCAGCTTACTAGCGGGAGGGCCGAGTGCTGGGGCCAACGTCCTGACTTTC
clone size: -
V gene: TRBV5-1
J gene: TRBJ2-6
D gene: TRBD2

CDR3 protein: CASSYTQNTEAFF
CDR3 DNA: TGTGCCAGCAGCTATACCCAGAACACTGAAGCTTTCTTT
clone size: many
V gene: TRBV27
J gene: TRBJ1-1
D gene: -

CDR3 protein: CASSPLGTVTHEQYF
CDR3 DNA: TGTGCCAGCAGTCCCCTCGGGACGGTGACCCACGAGCAGTACTTC
clone size: few
V gene: TRBV28
J gene: TRBJ2-7
D gene: -

CDR3 protein: CASSVKAGEDGEQFF
CDR3 DNA: TGTGCCAGCAGTGTAAAAGCGGGAGAGGATGGTGAGCAGTTCTTC
clone size: -
V gene: TRBV6-4
J gene: TRBJ2-1
D gene: TRBD2

CDR3 protein: CASSEANRGGGETQYF
CDR3 DNA: TGTGCCAGCAGTGAAGCGAACAGGGGAGGCGGGGAGACCCAGTACTTC
clone size: -
V gene: TRBV2
J gene: TRBJ2-5
D gene: -

CDR3 protein: CASSLGKVTEAFF
CDR3 DNA: TGTGCCAGCAGCTTGGGGAAAGTCACTGAAGCTTTCTTT
clone size: many
V gene: TRBV5-4
J gene: TRBJ1-1
D gene: -

CDR3 protein: CASRPSGTGGEQYF
CDR3 DNA: TGTGCCAGCAGGCCCTCCGGGACAGGGGGCGAGCAGTACTTC
clone size: few
V gene: TRBV12-3/TRBV12-4
J gene: TRBJ2-7
D gene: TRBD1

CDR3 protein: CATPERENYGYTF
CDR3 DNA: TGTGCCACCCCAGAGCGAGAGAATTATGGCTACACCTTC
clone size: many
V gene: TRBV19
J gene: TRBJ1-2
D gene: -

CDR3 protein: CASSYFAGELFF
CDR3 DNA: TGTGCCAGCAGTTACTTCGCCGGGGAGCTGTTTTTT
clone size: many
V gene: TRBV6-5
J gene: TRBJ2-2
D gene: -

CDR3 protein: CSYQSSVYNEQFF
CDR3 DNA: TGCAGCTACCAGTCATCCGTCTACAATGAGCAGTTCTTC
clone size: many
V gene: TRBV29-1
J gene: TRBJ2-1
D gene: -

CDR3 protein: CASSLVILAGGETQYF
CDR3 DNA: TGTGCCAGCAGCTTAGTTATACTAGCGGGAGGGGAGACCCAGTACTTC
clone size: -
V gene: TRBV7-2
J gene: TRBJ2-5
D gene: TRBD2

CDR3 protein: CASSFSGSSTDTQYF
CDR3 DNA: TGTGCCAGCAGCTTTAGCGGATCTAGCACAGATACGCAGTATTTT
clone size: many
V gene: TRBV11-2
J gene: TRBJ2-3
D gene: -

CDR3 protein: CASKGGADTQYF
CDR3 DNA: TGTGCCAGCAAGGGGGGGGCAGATACGCAGTATTTT
clone size: many
V gene: TRBV11-2
J gene: TRBJ2-3
D gene: -

CDR3 protein: CASSSPGQGAFTGELFF
CDR3 DNA: TGTGCCAGCAGTTCCCCGGGACAGGGGGCTTTCACCGGGGAGCTGTTTTTT
clone size: -
V gene: TRBV6-5
J gene: TRBJ2-2
D gene: TRBD1

CDR3 protein: CASSRAGELFF
CDR3 DNA: TGTGCCAGCAGTAGAGCCGGGGAGCTGTTTTTT
clone size: many
V gene: TRBV2
J gene: TRBJ2-2
D gene: -

CDR3 protein: CASSLDRGHGWVDTQYF
CDR3 DNA: TGTGCCAGCAGCTTAGATCGTGGCCACGGATGGGTAGATACGCAGTATTTT
clone size: few
V gene: TRBV11-2
J gene: TRBJ2-3
D gene: -

CDR3 protein: CASKTGLGTDTQYF
CDR3 DNA: TGCGCCAGCAAAACAGGTCTGGGCACAGATACGCAGTATTTT
clone size: many
V gene: TRBV10-2
J gene: TRBJ2-3
D gene: -

CDR3 protein: CASSSGHTGRYEQYF
CDR3 DNA: TGTGCCAGCAGTTCCGGTCATACCGGTAGGTACGAGCAGTACTTC
clone size: many
V gene: TRBV6-2/TRBV6-3
J gene: TRBJ2-7
D gene: -